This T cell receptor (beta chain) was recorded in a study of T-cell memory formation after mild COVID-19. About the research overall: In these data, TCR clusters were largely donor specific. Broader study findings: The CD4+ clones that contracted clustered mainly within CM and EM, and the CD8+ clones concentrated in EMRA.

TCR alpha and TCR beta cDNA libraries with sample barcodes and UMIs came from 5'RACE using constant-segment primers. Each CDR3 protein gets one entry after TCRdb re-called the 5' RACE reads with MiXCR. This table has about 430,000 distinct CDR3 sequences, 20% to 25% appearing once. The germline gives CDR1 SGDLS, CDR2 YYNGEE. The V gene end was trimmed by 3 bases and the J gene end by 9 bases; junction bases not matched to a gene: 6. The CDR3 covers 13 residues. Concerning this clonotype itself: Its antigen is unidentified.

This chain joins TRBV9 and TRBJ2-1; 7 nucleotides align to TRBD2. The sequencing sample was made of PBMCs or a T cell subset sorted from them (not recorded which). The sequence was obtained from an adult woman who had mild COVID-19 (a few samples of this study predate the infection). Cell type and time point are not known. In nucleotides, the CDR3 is TGTGCCAGCAGCGATAGTCTAGCGGCTGAGCAGTTCTTC. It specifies CASSDSLAAEQFF. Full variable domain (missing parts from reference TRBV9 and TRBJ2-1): DSGVTQTPKHLITATGQRVTLRCSPRSGDLSVYWYQQSLDQGLQFLIQYYNGEERAKGNILERFSAQQFPDLHSELNLSSLELGDSALYFCASSDSLAAEQFFGPGTRLTVL.